Each of the 5 T cell receptor beta chains below was sequenced from the same sample in a study of graft-versus-host responses after intestinal transplantation. These receptors' targets are unknown. Sequencing used immunoSEQ multiplex PCR; TCRdb keeps in-frame clones, though not all of them. The data show roughly 81,000 clones, roughly 80% seen once. Here the sequenced sample was unstimulated CD4+ T cells sorted from spleen or lymph node cells, taken before intestinal transplant. The source is a human donor who received an intestinal transplant.

This CDR3 reads CASSRDVVAGNEQFF. The CDR3 DNA follows: TGTGCCAGCAGCCGCGACGTGGTAGCGGGCAATGAGCAGTTCTTC. The genes are TRBV5-4 and TRBJ2-1; 7 nucleotides agree with TRBD2. The germline V gene has CDR1 SGHNT and CDR2 YYREEE (reference sequence). V lost 4 bases to trimming and J lost 6 bases; unmatched junction nucleotides: 10. The CDR3 extends over 15 amino acids.

This clone was seen more than once but under ten times. The gene calls are TRBV27 and TRBJ2-7; 7 positions agree with TRBD1. Per germline, CDR1 MNHEY and CDR2 SMNVEV (reference sequence). CDR3 length: 14 residues. Trimming removed 8 bases from V and 0 bases from J; junction bases left unmatched: 7. As DNA, the CDR3 is TGTGCCAGCCGAGGACAGGACAGCTCCTACGAGCAGTACTTC. It yields the protein CASRGQDSSYEQYF.

This rearrangement joins TRBV15 to TRBJ1-2; the match to TRBD1 covers 10 bases. The CDR3 sequence is 18 residues long. Germline V CDR1 and CDR2: LNHNV, YYDKDF (reference sequence). V lost 1 base to trimming and J lost 7 bases; unmatched junction nucleotides: 15. CDR3 DNA: TGTGCCACCAGCAGAGCCGACGGGGGGGGACAGGGGCCCTCTGGCTACACCTTC. Its translation: CATSRADGGGQGPSGYTF.

The rearrangement links TRBV6-6 to TRBJ1-4; a weak D match, TRBD1 (5 bases). Germline values: CDR1 MNHNY, CDR2 SVGAGI (reference sequence). CDR3 length: 16 residues. V was trimmed by 5 bases and J by 0 bases, leaving 13 bases between them. CDR3 amino acids: CASSHHPTATNEKLFF. DNA of the CDR3: TGTGCCAGCAGTCACCACCCGACAGCAACTAATGAAAAACTGTTTTTT.

The table lists this clone with a count of one. The gene calls are TRBV5-1 and TRBJ1-2; 7 bases match TRBD1. Trimming removed 4 bases from V and 3 bases from J; junction bases left unmatched: 6. Germline V gene lookup returns CDR1 SGHRS and CDR2 YFSETQ. This CDR3 is 14 amino acids long. The chain's CDR3 is CASSTGQVDYGYTF. CDR3 bases: TGCGCCAGCAGCACCGGACAGGTTGACTATGGCTACACCTTC.